This TCR beta chain comes out of a study of T cells expressing NK-cell markers. Germline V gives CDR1 ENHRY, CDR2 SYGVKD. This CDR3 spans 14 amino acids. TCRdb re-called the 5' RACE reads; every CDR3 protein appears as one record, without DNA. The sample holds 440,000 or so distinct CDR3 sequences. The chain links TRBV10-3 to TRBJ1-1. The receptor's source is a woman aged 18 to 75 in good health. The specimen sequenced was blood T cells: a sorted CD56 or NKG2C T cell subset, CD4+ or CD8+ T cells, or bulk PBMC T cells (not recorded which). This CDR3 is CAISESGQRVEAFF.